Below are 13 T cell receptor beta chains sequenced from a single sample in a study of blood T cells in healthy people across ages. A second PCR of 7 to 11 cycles used a sample-barcoded 5' primer and a J-beta primer mix. Using its own MiXCR run on the 5' RACE reads, TCRdb lists one record per CDR3 protein. The sample holds around 1.5 million distinct CDR3 sequences, almost 35% seen once. Sequencing input: blood. The receptors were gathered from a woman in her twenties or thirties in good health.

The CDR3 sequence: CASSLYGTSGRRDTQYF. In DNA form, the CDR3 reads TGCGCCAGCAGCTTATACGGGACTAGCGGGAGGCGAGATACGCAGTATTTT. The chain couples TRBV5-1 to TRBJ2-3, with 15 bases fitting TRBD2. This CDR3 has 17 residues. The germline V gene encodes CDR1 SGHRS and CDR2 YFSETQ. V was clipped by 2 bases and J by 5 bases; unmatched bases: 6.

This clonotype has just a few counts. The chain combines TRBV20-1 with TRBJ2-5, with TRBD1 matching 7 bases. Germline assignment: CDR1 DFQATT and CDR2 SNEGSKA (reference sequence). The CDR3 runs to 13 residues. The trim removed 1 base at V and 11 bases at J, leaving 10 bases unmatched. CDR3 in DNA: TGCAGTGCTAGAGCGGACAGGTCGAAAGAGCAGTACTTC. Translating gives CSARADRSKEQYF.

In its sample, this clonotype was seen a few times. This sequence joins TRBV29-1 and TRBJ1-3; 10 bases fit TRBD1. V lost 4 bases to trimming and J lost 5 bases; unmatched junction nucleotides: 5. Germline CDR1 is SQVTM and CDR2 is ANQGSEA. This CDR3 region has 14 residues. CDR3 in amino acids: CSVAGTGDRNTIYF. Here the CDR3 DNA reads TGCAGCGTTGCTGGGACAGGGGATAGAAACACCATATATTTT. The complete variable domain, with remaining parts taken from reference TRBV29-1 and TRBJ1-3, reads SAVISQKPSRDICQRGTSLTIQCQVDSQVTMMFWYRQQPGQSLTLIATANQGSEATYESGFVIDKFPISRPNLTFSTLTVSNMSPEDSSIYLCSVAGTGDRNTIYFGEGSWLTVV.

Only a few counts were recorded for this clonotype. This rearrangement joins TRBV27 to TRBJ2-1; weak D call: TRBD1 (8 bases). CDR1 and CDR2 (germline): MNHEY, SMNVEV (reference sequence). This CDR3 contains 14 residues. Trimming stripped 5 bases from V and 8 bases from J, with 16 bases between. CDR3 nucleotide sequence: TGTGCCAGCAGTGATTACAGGGGGGGGGATGAGCAGTTCTTC. As protein: CASSDYRGGDEQFF.

This clonotype was detected only a few times. The chain carries TRBV7-9 and TRBJ1-1; maybe TRBD1 (6 bases). V lost 8 bases to trimming and J lost 4 bases, with 14 bases between them. The CDR3 sequence is 13 residues long. CDR1 and CDR2 (germline): SEHNR, FQNEAQ (reference sequence). For the CDR3, the DNA is TGTGCCAGCGCGAGGGGGGGTGGCACTGAAGCTTTCTTT. This translates into CASARGGGTEAFF.

V gene TRBV27 combines with J gene TRBJ1-6; the D is unclear. With 8 bases removed from V and 12 bases from J, the gap between germline ends came to 11 bases. Germline V gene lookup returns CDR1 MNHEY and CDR2 SMNVEV (reference sequence). The CDR3 is made up of 11 amino acids. In DNA, the CDR3 is TGTGCCAGCGGTAAATCCGGACCCCTCCACTTT. Residues: CASGKSGPLHF.

On this clonotype itself: A read error may be the cause here, since a much bigger clone is one base away. The chain uses TRBV15 and TRBJ2-1; D is unresolved. Trimming removed 2 bases from V and 6 bases from J, with 23 bases in between. The CDR3 extends over 18 amino acids. Germline V CDR1 and CDR2: LNHNV, YYDKDF (reference sequence). The CDR3 loop is CATSRRLPSRITRNEQFF. The CDR3 bases are TGTGCCACCAGCAGACGACTCCCTTCTAGGATTACCCGCAATGAGCAGTTCTTC.

The chain carries TRBV20-1 and TRBJ2-3; no definite D call. Germline CDR1 DFQATT, CDR2 SNEGSKA (reference sequence). The V and J ends lost 2 bases and 5 bases respectively, with 8 bases between them. The CDR3 is 12 residues long. The CDR3 bases are TGCAGTGCTAGACAAGAGCGAGATACGCAGTATTTT. Translated: CSARQERDTQYF.

The chain employs TRBV3-1 and TRBJ2-7, with 11 bases that match TRBD2. This CDR3 comprises 17 residues. The ends lost 1 base at V and 0 bases at J; junction bases unmatched: 5. Germline V gene lookup returns CDR1 LGHDT and CDR2 YNNKEL (reference sequence). CDR3 sequence reads: CASSQGRGLAVSYEQYF. CDR3 DNA: TGTGCCAGCAGCCAAGGCCGGGGACTAGCGGTCTCCTACGAGCAGTACTTC.

The genes are TRBV7-2 and TRBJ2-5; 10 nucleotides align to TRBD2. The germline gives CDR1 SGHTA, CDR2 FQGNSA. The CDR3 totals 18 residues. Losses at the gene ends were 4 bases for V and 4 bases for J; bases not matched to a gene: 15. The CDR3 is CASSSHRASGRSPETQYF. The DNA for the CDR3 is TGTGCCAGCAGCTCGCATCGGGCTAGCGGGAGATCTCCAGAGACCCAGTACTTC.

V is TRBV5-1 and J is TRBJ2-1; D not resolved. The CDR3 contains 13 residues. Per germline, CDR1 SGHRS and CDR2 YFSETQ. V lost 0 bases and J lost 8, with 9 bases in between. CDR3 nucleotide sequence: TGCGCCAGCAGCTTGGTTCAGTACCATGAGCAGTTCTTC. Translation: CASSLVQYHEQFF.

A few counts support this clonotype. This chain uses TRBV5-1 with TRBJ2-7; 9 nucleotides agree with TRBD1. This CDR3 spans 15 amino acids. CDR1 is SGHRS, CDR2 YFSETQ, per germline. The V gene end was trimmed by 4 bases and the J gene end by 2 bases; junction bases not matched to a gene: 7. The CDR3 nucleotides are TGCGCCAGCAGCCCATTAGGGGACAGGGCCTACGAGCAGTACTTC. Amino acids: CASSPLGDRAYEQYF.

The gene calls are TRBV13 and TRBJ2-5; 15 nucleotides align to TRBD2. This CDR3 is 16 amino acids long. The germline gives CDR1 PRHDT, CDR2 FYEKMQ (reference sequence). After removal of 5 bases from V and 3 bases from J, the junction contained 4 bases not matched to a gene. DNA for the CDR3: TGTGCCAGCAGCATTGGACTAGCGGGAGGGAAAGAGACCCAGTACTTC. Amino acid sequence: CASSIGLAGGKETQYF.